This T cell receptor (beta chain) is drawn from a study of cytomegalovirus exposure and HLA in healthy donors. The protocol was immunoSEQ multiplex PCR, while the TCRdb copy is restricted to in-frame clones and leaves out a portion. Of 80,000 to 100,000 clones listed, more than 75% are singletons. This clone came up a few times. Its antigen is not identified. General study findings and limits: Most TCR sequences were seen very rarely across donors, but some public TCRs occurred in many.

Sequencing input: PBMCs. The source of this sequence is a man between 18 and 35 years old in good health and CMV-seropositive.

In nucleotides, the CDR3 is TGTGCCAGCAGCCCGGGTCCGGTAGGCTACAATGAGCAGTTCTTC. It codes for CASSPGPVGYNEQFF. V is TRBV7-2 and J is TRBJ2-1; no clear D. The germline CDR1 and CDR2 sequences are SGHTA and FQGNSA. V was cut by 5 bases and J by 3 bases, with 14 bases left in between. This CDR3 is 15 amino acids long.